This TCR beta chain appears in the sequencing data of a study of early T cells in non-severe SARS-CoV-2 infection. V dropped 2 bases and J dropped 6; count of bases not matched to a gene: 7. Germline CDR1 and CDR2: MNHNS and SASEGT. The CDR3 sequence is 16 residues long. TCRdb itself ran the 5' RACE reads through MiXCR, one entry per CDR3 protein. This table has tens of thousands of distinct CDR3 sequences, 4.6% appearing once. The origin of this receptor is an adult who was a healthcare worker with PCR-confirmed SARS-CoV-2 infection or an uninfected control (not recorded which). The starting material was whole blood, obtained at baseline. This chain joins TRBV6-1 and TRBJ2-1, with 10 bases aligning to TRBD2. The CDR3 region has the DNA TGTGCCAGCAGTGAATTCCCTAGCGGGGGTATCAATGAGCAGTTCTTC. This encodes CASSEFPSGGINEQFF.